The 32 T cell receptor beta chains presented below share a single source sample, sequenced in a study of CD8 T cells in ankylosing spondylitis. TCRdb independently ran MiXCR on the 5' RACE reads; one entry per CDR3 protein. This table holds approximately 110,000 distinct CDR3 sequences, about 25% found once. Input material: synovial fluid, either unsorted or a sorted T cell fraction (not recorded which). The source of these receptors is a male donor with ankylosing spondylitis.

The CDR3 sequence is CATSLRRGPPGEQYV. CDR3 sequence (DNA): TGTGCCACCAGTCTTCGCAGGGGGCCCCCGGGCGAGCAGTACGTC. The rearrangement joins TRBV24-1 to TRBJ2-7; 8 nucleotides align to TRBD1. J lost 6 bases, V lost 6 bases, and 12 bases had no gene match. The CDR3 is made up of 15 amino acids. Germline CDR1 is KGHDR and CDR2 is SFDVKD.

This clonotype showed up just once. The V and J genes are TRBV7-9 and TRBJ2-6, with TRBD1 identical over 8 bases. The trim removed 7 bases at V and 0 bases at J, leaving 8 bases unmatched. Germline V CDR1 and CDR2: SEHNR, FQNEAQ (reference sequence). The CDR3 length is 17 residues. Written as DNA, the CDR3 is TGTGCCAGCAACCCGGGACAGGCAGTCTCTGGGGCCAACGTCCTGACTTTC. This gives the protein CASNPGQAVSGANVLTF.

This clonotype occurred a few times. This chain uses TRBV5-4 with TRBJ2-5; D may be TRBD2 (7 bases). Germline-derived CDR1 and CDR2 are SGHNT and YYREEE (reference sequence). There are 13 residues in the CDR3. V lost 4 bases and J 5 bases, leaving 12 bases between the germline ends. The CDR3 nucleotides are TGTGCCAGCAGCAGGGGGGGTGACGAGACCCAGTACTTC. Translation: CASSRGGDETQYF.

This rearrangement joins TRBV25-1 to TRBJ2-3, with D possibly matching TRBD1 (6 bases). V was shortened by 6 bases and J by 3 bases, with 10 bases between the two germline ends. Germline V gene data show CDR1 as MGHDK and CDR2 as SYGVNS. CDR3 length equals 13 residues. The chain's CDR3 is CASRSDRTDTQYF. The CDR3 DNA reads as TGTGCCAGCAGATCGGACAGAACAGATACGCAGTATTTT.

At least ten counts were recorded for this clonotype. This chain links TRBV3-1 with TRBJ1-5; D may be TRBD1 (5 bases). The germline CDR1 and CDR2 sequences are LGHDT and YNNKEL (reference sequence). V was trimmed by 1 base and J by 7 bases, leaving 5 bases between them. The CDR3 has 12 amino acids. CDR3 region: CASSQGGQPQHF. The CDR3 DNA reads TGTGCCAGCAGCCAAGGGGGGCAGCCCCAGCATTTT.

The CDR3 nucleotides are TGTGCCACCAGTGACCTAGCTGCCCTCAACAATGAGCAGTTCTTC. The encoded protein is CATSDLAALNNEQFF. The chain has TRBV24-1 and TRBJ2-1; possibly TRBD2 for D (5 bases). CDR3 length: 15 residues. The V gene's germline CDR1 is KGHDR and CDR2 SFDVKD. The germline V and J ends were trimmed by 4 bases and 5 bases, with 14 bases remaining between them.

This clonotype was counted a few times. V usage is TRBV2 and J usage is TRBJ2-1, with 9 nucleotides matching TRBD2. Trimming took 8 bases from V and 5 from J; bases not matched to a gene: 16. Germline loops: CDR1 SNHLY, CDR2 FYNNEI. The CDR3 totals 17 residues. The DNA for the CDR3 is TGTGCCAGCCAGCGTCTAGCGGGAAGGGGGATTGACAATGAGCAGTTCTTC. It translates to CASQRLAGRGIDNEQFF.

The gene calls are TRBV5-1 and TRBJ1-1, with 9 bases lining up with TRBD1. V shed 4 bases and J 0 bases; nucleotides not matched to a gene: 10. Germline values: CDR1 SGHRS, CDR2 YFSETQ. This CDR3 is built from 17 residues. CDR3 amino acids: CASSPGQGSRLNTEAFF. In DNA form, the CDR3 reads TGCGCCAGCAGCCCGGGACAGGGATCGAGATTGAACACTGAAGCTTTCTTT.

The V gene is TRBV19, the J gene TRBJ2-7; D may be TRBD2 (7 bases). CDR1 LNHDA and CDR2 SQIVND come from the germline V gene (reference sequence). The CDR3 sequence is 15 residues long. Between the trimmed V and J ends, which lost 9 bases and 4 bases, there was a span of 22 bases. In DNA, the CDR3 is TGTGCCAGCCCCCGGGGGCTAGCGGAGTTTTACGAGCAGTACTTC. This translates into CASPRGLAEFYEQYF.

This sequence joins TRBV12-3 or TRBV12-4 and TRBJ1-1, with D uncertain. Trimming left V 1 base short and J 4 bases short, with 13 bases between. This CDR3 is 15 amino acids long. CDR3 amino acids: CASSLVEGMGTEAFF. CDR3 nucleotides: TGTGCCAGCAGTTTAGTTGAAGGGATGGGCACTGAAGCTTTCTTT.

This clonotype was observed at least ten times. V is TRBV11-3 and J is TRBJ2-3, with 13 bases aligning to TRBD2. Trimming at V came to 5 bases and at J to 6 bases, leaving 8 bases not matched to a gene. The CDR3 is 16 amino acids. Germline CDR1 and CDR2: SGHNT and YENEEA. CDR3 sequence reads: CASSRTSGRGLDTQYF. CDR3 nucleotides: TGTGCCAGCAGCCGGACTAGCGGGAGAGGGCTGGATACGCAGTATTTT. The full variable domain, in which reference TRBV11-3 and TRBJ2-3 provide the parts outside the CDR3, is EAGVVQSPRYKIIEKKQPVAFWCNPISGHNTLYWYLQNLGQGPELLIRYENEEAVDDSQLPKDRFSAERLKGVDSTLKIQPAELGDSAVYLCASSRTSGRGLDTQYFGPGTRLTVL.

DNA of the CDR3: TGTGCCAGCAGTGAGGACAGACAGAGGGATGAGCAGTTCTTC. It yields the protein CASSEDRQRDEQFF. The chain is built from TRBV25-1 and TRBJ2-1, with D possibly TRBD1 on 6 matching bases. With 3 bases removed from V and 8 bases from J, the gap between germline ends came to 14 bases. The CDR3 consists of 14 residues. Germline V gene data show CDR1 as MGHDK and CDR2 as SYGVNS.

The chain recombines TRBV7-8 with TRBJ2-5; D is perhaps TRBD1 (5 bases). CDR1 and CDR2 (germline): SGHVS, FQNEAQ. Trimming took off 4 bases at V and 7 bases at J, with 13 bases between the two ends. This CDR3 has 13 residues. The CDR3, as DNA: TGTGCCAGCAGCTCTCAGGGCCCCGGGACCCAGTACTTC. Protein: CASSSQGPGTQYF.

This clonotype has a handful of counts. This chain links TRBV7-9 with TRBJ2-3, with 11 nucleotides matching TRBD2. Germline V gene data show CDR1 as SEHNR and CDR2 as FQNEAQ (reference sequence). After removal of 5 bases from V and 4 bases from J, the junction contained 8 bases not matched to a gene. The CDR3 is made up of 16 amino acids. CDR3 coding DNA: TGTGCCAGCAGCCCCCTAGCGGGAGGACGCGCAGATACGCAGTATTTT. Its protein product is CASSPLAGGRADTQYF.

The table lists this clonotype with a few counts. The rearrangement links TRBV6-1 to TRBJ1-4; D ambiguous. Germline values: CDR1 MNHNS, CDR2 SASEGT. The CDR3 loop spans 16 amino acids. Trimming took 0 bases from V and 6 from J, leaving 14 bases between them. The chain's CDR3 is CASSEALDPPDEKLFF. CDR3 bases: TGTGCCAGCAGTGAAGCGCTTGACCCCCCGGATGAAAAACTGTTTTTT.

The chain has TRBV11-1 and TRBJ2-4; no firm D call. Germline V gene lookup returns CDR1 SGHAT and CDR2 FQDESV (reference sequence). Trimming left V 2 bases short and J 0 bases short, with 5 bases between. This CDR3 has 14 residues. In DNA form, the CDR3 reads TGTGCCAGCAGCTTAACCGTAGCCAAAAACATTCAGTACTTC. It translates to CASSLTVAKNIQYF.

This chain links TRBV5-1 with TRBJ2-3; TRBD1 aligns across 10 bases. V shed 2 bases and J 3 bases; nucleotides not matched to a gene: 6. This CDR3 has 16 amino acids. The V gene's germline CDR1 is SGHRS and CDR2 YFSETQ. In DNA, the CDR3 is TGCGCCAGCAGCTTAATGGGACAGGGGAGTACAGATACGCAGTATTTT. Protein: CASSLMGQGSTDTQYF.

V usage is TRBV11-3 and J usage is TRBJ2-1; TRBD2 agrees at 10 bases. The CDR3 spans 17 residues. Germline loops: CDR1 SGHNT, CDR2 YENEEA. J gave up 1 base and V 2 bases, and 5 bases lay outside the gene matches. CDR3: CASSLRSGRGSYNEQFF. For the CDR3, the DNA is TGTGCCAGCAGCTTAAGGAGCGGGAGGGGTTCCTACAATGAGCAGTTCTTC.

The table lists this clonotype with a few counts. The V call is TRBV6-1, the J call TRBJ2-7; D might be TRBD1 (6 bases). This CDR3 region has 16 residues. The V end lost 4 bases, the J end lost 5 bases, and 21 bases lay between the germline ends. Germline CDR1 is MNHNS and CDR2 is SASEGT. CDR3 loop: CASSAYSTGTHNEQYV. CDR3 DNA sequence: TGTGCCAGCAGTGCCTACTCCACGGGGACACACAACGAGCAGTACGTC.

The chain has TRBV18 and TRBJ2-3, with 13 bases that match TRBD2. Germline CDR1 reads KGHSH; CDR2 reads LQKENI. The J segment lost 5 bases and the V segment lost 3 bases, leaving 5 bases of the junction unmatched. The CDR3 is 16 residues long. The CDR3 DNA reads as TGTGCCAGCTCACCGAGGACTAGCGGGAGAGGAGATACGCAGTATTTT. Translated, it gives CASSPRTSGRGDTQYF. Together with reference TRBV18 and TRBJ2-3, the CDR3 gives the full variable domain: NAGVMQNPRHLVRRRGQEARLRCSPMKGHSHVYWYRQLPEEGLKFMVYLQKENIIDESGMPKERFSAEFPKEGPSILRIQQVVRGDSAAYFCASSPRTSGRGDTQYFGPGTRLTVL.

The chain employs TRBV6-2 or TRBV6-3 and TRBJ2-1; D is perhaps TRBD1 or TRBD2 (5 bases each). Trimming took 2 bases from V and 5 from J, leaving 10 bases between them. Looked up from germline, CDR1 is MNHEY and CDR2 is SVGEGT. The CDR3 runs to 14 residues. Here the CDR3 DNA reads TGTGCCAGCAGTTACGTACGGGGCAACAATGAGCAGTTCTTC. Residues: CASSYVRGNNEQFF.

Regarding this clonotype: Likely a read error: the CDR3 ends without its conserved phenylalanine or tryptophan. The chain has TRBV11-2 and TRBJ2-6, with 7 bases identical to TRBD1. Looked up from germline, CDR1 is SGHAT and CDR2 is FQNNGV. The CDR3 is 18 residues long. The J segment lost 0 bases and the V segment lost 6 bases, leaving 11 bases of the junction unmatched. CDR3 sequence: CASSLTGQPSSGANVLTL. The CDR3 DNA reads TGTGCCAGCAGTCTCACGGGACAGCCATCCTCTGGGGCCAACGTCCTGACTTTA.

By frequency in the sample, this clonotype is medium-sized. This sequence joins TRBV20-1 and TRBJ1-5; perhaps TRBD1 as D (5 bases). From germline, CDR1 is DFQATT and CDR2 SNEGSKA (reference sequence). This CDR3 contains 15 residues. V lost 0 bases, J lost 4 bases, and 13 bases lay in between. The CDR3 nucleotides read TGCAGTGCTAGAGATCAGGGAGTCTGGAATCAGCCCCAGCATTTT. Amino acids: CSARDQGVWNQPQHF.

This clonotype was seen a few times. V and J are TRBV10-2 and TRBJ2-4, with D possibly being TRBD1 (6 bases). V lost 2 bases and J lost 4, with 21 bases in between. The CDR3 totals 18 residues. The germline CDR1 and CDR2 sequences are WSHSY and SAAADI. CDR3: CASSEAEALTGWKNIQYF. The CDR3 coding sequence is TGCGCCAGCAGTGAGGCAGAGGCCCTAACAGGGTGGAAAAACATTCAGTACTTC.

The chain joins TRBV7-8 to TRBJ1-2; maybe TRBD1 (5 bases). The germline CDR1 and CDR2 sequences are SGHVS and FQNEAQ. Deletions cut 4 bases from V and 7 bases from J, with 10 bases between. The CDR3 contains 12 residues. The CDR3 DNA reads TGTGCCAGCAGCTATAGTAGGGGTGGCTACACCTTC. This gives the protein CASSYSRGGYTF.

The chain joins TRBV7-2 to TRBJ2-2; 9 nucleotides match TRBD1. The CDR3 consists of 17 residues. The junction had 14 bases not matched to a gene; V was cut back by 6 bases and J by 6 bases. CDR1 and CDR2 (germline): SGHTA, FQGNSA. The CDR3 DNA is TGTGCCAGCAGATATAGCGCCGGGACAGGGTGGGCCGGGGAGCTGTTTTTT. Its protein is CASRYSAGTGWAGELFF. Full variable domain (outside the CDR3, taken from reference TRBV7-2 and TRBJ2-2): GAGVSQSPSNKVTEKGKDVELRCDPISGHTALYWYRQSLGQGLEFLIYFQGNSAPDKSGLPSDRFSAERTGGSVSTLTIQRTQQEDSAVYLCASRYSAGTGWAGELFFGEGSRLTVL.

The table lists this clonotype with a few counts. CDR3 sequence reads: CASSLADGQGQGNIQYF. The DNA of the CDR3 is TGCGCCAGCAGCTTGGCCGACGGACAGGGACAAGGAAACATTCAGTACTTC. The chain couples TRBV5-1 to TRBJ2-4, with TRBD1 identical over 8 bases. Trimming cost V 0 bases and J 6 bases; bases outside gene matches: 11. This CDR3 is 17 amino acids long. Germline values: CDR1 SGHRS, CDR2 YFSETQ.

The gene calls are TRBV10-2 and TRBJ1-2; tentatively, D is TRBD1 (6 bases). The germline V gene encodes CDR1 WSHSY and CDR2 SAAADI. V lost 7 bases and J lost 8, with 17 bases in between. The CDR3 runs 13 residues. Written as DNA, the CDR3 is TGCGCCAGCACCGAGGGGGGGGTAGAAGGCTACACCTTC. Translated: CASTEGGVEGYTF.

The sample holds a few counts of this clonotype. The chain combines TRBV6-4 with TRBJ1-3; TRBD1 matches 7 bases. The CDR3 extends over 15 amino acids. Germline V gene data show CDR1 as MRHNA and CDR2 as SNTAGT. V lost 4 bases, J lost 2 bases, and 5 bases stayed unmatched. CDR3 coding DNA: TGTGCCAGCAGTGCTCAGCAGGGGGCTGGAAACACCATATATTTT. It is translated as CASSAQQGAGNTIYF.

This clonotype was seen many times. The CDR3 bases are TGTGCCAGCACCCTCGCGGGGGAGGGCAATCAGCCCCAGCATTTT. It encodes CASTLAGEGNQPQHF. V gene TRBV5-6 combines with J gene TRBJ1-5; TRBD1 is a possible D gene (5 bases). Germline V lookup: CDR1 SGHDT, CDR2 YYEEEE. The CDR3 spans 15 residues. Deletions cut 6 bases from V and 2 bases from J, with 15 bases between.

This clonotype was seen only once. The chain carries TRBV11-2 and TRBJ2-7; no clear D. The germline V gene has CDR1 SGHAT and CDR2 FQNNGV. V lost 5 bases, J lost 4 bases, and 18 bases lay in between. This CDR3 region has 15 residues. The CDR3 reads CASSPAPQIGYEQYF. The DNA for the CDR3 is TGTGCCAGCAGCCCGGCCCCCCAAATTGGATACGAGCAGTACTTC.

V is TRBV29-1 and J is TRBJ2-5; D unresolved. The CDR3 runs 12 residues. CDR1 and CDR2 from the germline V gene are SQVTM and ANQGSEA. CDR3 sequence (DNA): TGCAGTGGGAAGTCGCAGAAAGAGACCCAGTACTTC. It encodes CSGKSQKETQYF. The variable domain in full, with the rest retrieved from reference TRBV29-1 and TRBJ2-5, is SAVISQKPSRDICQRGTSLTIQCQVDSQVTMMFWYRQQPGQSLTLIATANQGSEATYESGFVIDKFPISRPNLTFSTLTVSNMSPEDSSIYLCSGKSQKETQYFGPGTRLLVL.